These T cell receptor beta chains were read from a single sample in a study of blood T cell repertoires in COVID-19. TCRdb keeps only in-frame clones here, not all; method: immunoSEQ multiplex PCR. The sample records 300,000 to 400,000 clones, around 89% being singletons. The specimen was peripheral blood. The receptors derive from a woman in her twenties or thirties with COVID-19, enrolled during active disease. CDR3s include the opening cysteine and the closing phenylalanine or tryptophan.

CASSYRIGGATNTEAFF	TRBV6-2/TRBV6-3	TRBJ1-1
CASSLGRGVTDTQYF	TRBV7-9	TRBJ2-3
CASSDVFNRVGTDTQYF	TRBV2	TRBJ2-3
CAWTHQETQYF	TRBV30	TRBJ2-5
CSVVKGALRTGELFF	TRBV29-1	TRBJ2-2
CASSSPGSGNTIYF	TRBV27	TRBJ1-3
CASSVDQGKTFF	TRBV2	TRBJ1-1
CASGNRDMNTEAFF	TRBV11-3	TRBJ1-1
CASSLLGLVNTGELFF	TRBV5-1	TRBJ2-2
CASSDYDIPEAFF	TRBV2	TRBJ1-1
CASSISRIGELFF	TRBV27	TRBJ2-2
CASSPKLRQGTDTQYF	TRBV7-8	TRBJ2-3
CASSPKLSSTDTQYF	TRBV18	TRBJ2-3
CASSRLGGSYNEQFF	TRBV14	TRBJ2-1
CSVGQGLNVGEQFF	TRBV29-1	TRBJ2-1
CASSPPGQGVRTEAFF	TRBV7-9	TRBJ1-1
CASSLNRVDATNEKLFF	TRBV5-6	TRBJ1-4
CASNVGTSTDTQYF	TRBV9	TRBJ2-3
CASSFGSTEAFF	TRBV12-3/TRBV12-4	TRBJ1-1
CASRSGGDTGELFF	TRBV6-5	TRBJ2-2